What follows is one T cell receptor (beta chain) and its context. The target antigen is unknown. This record belongs to a study of T cells in Graves' hyperthyroidism and ophthalmopathy. Study-wide findings and caveats: Ophthalmopathy got predicted by the model a median about six months before its onset.

TCR beta CDR3 regions were amplified from RNA. First-round RT-PCR of the TCR CDR3 relied on the HTBI primer set. TCRdb re-called the multiplex PCR reads with MiXCR, one entry per CDR3 protein. The sample yields hundreds of thousands of distinct CDR3 sequences, less than 25% seen once. Ophthalmopathy patients had moderate-to-severe active disease, CAS ≥3, NOSPECS ≥4, and disease duration under 3 months. Germline-derived CDR1 and CDR2 are MNHNS and SASEGT. The CDR3 runs 16 residues. The V end was cut by 1 base, the J end by 0 bases, with 10 bases between. The genes are TRBV6-1 and TRBJ1-5, with a possible D match to TRBD1 (6 bases). The source is a man under 40 with Graves' ophthalmopathy. Sequenced sample: blood. The CDR3 nucleotides are TGTGCCAGCAGTGAAGGTTGGGGACATAGCAATCAGCCCCAGCATTTT. It is translated as CASSEGWGHSNQPQHF.